Below are 31 T cell receptor beta chains sequenced from a single sample in a study of blood T cell repertoires in COVID-19. Produced via immunoSEQ multiplex PCR; TCRdb's table is partial and in-frame only. Altogether some 70,000 clones are present, approximately 80% being singletons, with the ten largest covering 15%. Sequencing used peripheral blood. The receptors stem from a man in his 60s with COVID-19, enrolled during active disease.

V usage is TRBV28 and J usage is TRBJ1-2, with 10 bases lining up with TRBD1. V dropped 6 bases and J dropped 6; count of bases not matched to a gene: 4. Germline values: CDR1 MDHEN, CDR2 SYDVKM. The CDR3 sequence is 13 residues long. The CDR3 coding sequence is TGTGCCAGCAGGACAGGGGGCGCGGATGGCTACACCTTC. This translates into CASRTGGADGYTF.

Here the CDR3 DNA reads TGTGCCAGCAGCTTCGGGATGTCCTACGAGCAGTACTTC. Translation: CASSFGMSYEQYF. The chain joins TRBV7-9 to TRBJ2-7, with a weak D call TRBD2 (5 bases). Germline CDR1 SEHNR, CDR2 FQNEAQ (reference sequence). Trimming took 3 bases from V and 1 from J, leaving 7 bases between them. The CDR3 length is 13 residues.

This chain connects TRBV4-1 to TRBJ2-5, with 9 bases fitting TRBD2. This CDR3 contains 12 residues. The germline gives CDR1 MGHRA, CDR2 YSYEKL. V trimming: 6 bases; J trimming: 5 bases; junction bases outside the gene matches: 1. DNA of the CDR3: TGCGCCAGCAGTCTAGCGGGGGAGACCCAGTACTTC. It translates to CASSLAGETQYF.

The chain uses TRBV20-1 and TRBJ2-1; no firm D call. This CDR3 is 14 amino acids long. The germline V gene encodes CDR1 DFQATT and CDR2 SNEGSKA (reference sequence). With 3 bases removed from V and 9 bases from J, the gap between germline ends came to 18 bases. In nucleotides, the CDR3 is TGCAGTGCTAGTCCAATGGGCCCCGCCGGTGAGCAGTTCTTC. Protein sequence: CSASPMGPAGEQFF.

This clone appeared a few times. The chain is built from TRBV2 and TRBJ2-7; 10 positions match TRBD2. Germline CDR1 SNHLY, CDR2 FYNNEI. This CDR3 has 17 residues. V lost 0 bases and J lost 4; bases outside the gene matches: 9. The DNA of the CDR3 is TGTGCCAGCAGTGAAGCGCTTCCGAGACTAGCGGGTTACGAGCAGTACTTC. It yields the protein CASSEALPRLAGYEQYF. Supplemented by reference TRBV2 and TRBJ2-7, the full variable domain reads EPEVTQTPSHQVTQMGQEVILRCVPISNHLYFYWYRQILGQKVEFLVSFYNNEISEKSEIFDDQFSVERPDGSNFTLKIRSTKLEDSAMYFCASSEALPRLAGYEQYFGPGTRLTVT.

The chain joins TRBV4-2 to TRBJ2-3; 13 bases are shared with TRBD2. V dropped 2 bases and J dropped 1; count of bases not matched to a gene: 15. The CDR3 runs to 21 residues. Germline CDR1 is LGHNA and CDR2 is YNFKEQ. This CDR3 is CASSQWDGLTSGGLRTDTQYF. The CDR3 DNA sequence: TGTGCCAGCAGCCAATGGGACGGATTGACTAGCGGGGGGCTTCGCACAGATACGCAGTATTTT.

This chain links TRBV11-2 with TRBJ2-3; D is undetermined. The ends were cut back, 5 bases at V and 2 bases at J, with 11 bases in the middle. Germline CDR1 is SGHAT and CDR2 is FQNNGV. The CDR3 covers 14 residues. CDR3 amino acids: CASSLEYTTDTQYF. CDR3 DNA: TGTGCCAGCAGCCTGGAGTATACCACAGATACGCAGTATTTT.

This sequence joins TRBV2 and TRBJ1-6; the match to TRBD1 covers 7 bases. Germline loops: CDR1 SNHLY, CDR2 FYNNEI. Trimming took 2 bases from V and 6 from J; bases not matched to a gene: 4. This CDR3 contains 15 residues. CDR3 loop: CASSERTGPNSPLHF. Here the CDR3 DNA reads TGTGCCAGCAGTGAAAGGACAGGCCCTAATTCACCCCTCCACTTT.

This clone was detected only once. The chain combines TRBV10-3 with TRBJ2-7, with 11 bases fitting TRBD1. Trimming cost V 6 bases and J 5 bases; bases outside gene matches: 9. The length of the CDR3 is 15 residues. CDR1 and CDR2 (germline): ENHRY, SYGVKD. CDR3: CAISPLGQGADEQYF. As DNA, the CDR3 is TGTGCCATCAGCCCTCTAGGACAGGGGGCTGACGAGCAGTACTTC.

For the CDR3, the DNA is TGTGCCAGCAGCTACATCGACAGGGTAGGGAACAATGAGCAGTTCTTC. It encodes CASSYIDRVGNNEQFF. V gene TRBV7-3 combines with J gene TRBJ2-1, with 7 bases aligning to TRBD1. Trimming at V came to 4 bases and at J to 5 bases, leaving 11 bases not matched to a gene. This CDR3 has 16 residues. Germline V gene sequence: CDR1 SGHTA, CDR2 FQGTGA.

This chain uses TRBV7-9 with TRBJ1-5; maybe TRBD1 (5 bases). This CDR3 contains 16 residues. Germline CDR1 SEHNR, CDR2 FQNEAQ (reference sequence). Deletions cut 5 bases from V and 1 base from J, with 15 bases between. CDR3 nucleotide sequence: TGTGCCAGCAGCCAGGGAGGGAGTAAGAGCAATCAGCCCCAGCATTTT. Translation: CASSQGGSKSNQPQHF.

The chain combines TRBV7-2 with TRBJ2-7, with D perhaps matching TRBD2 (5 bases). The CDR3 loop spans 14 amino acids. The V gene's germline CDR1 is SGHTA and CDR2 FQGNSA. V dropped 1 base and J dropped 0 bases, with 7 bases sitting between them. The CDR3 region is CASSLDAGSYEQYF. The CDR3 coding sequence is TGTGCCAGCAGCTTAGATGCGGGCTCCTACGAGCAGTACTTC.

The J gene is TRBJ2-3, the V gene TRBV6-5; 9 bases line up with TRBD2. The J segment lost 1 base and the V segment lost 10 bases, leaving 0 bases of the junction unmatched. CDR3 size: 12 residues. CDR1 is MNHEY and CDR2 is SVGAGI in the germline V gene. CDR3 amino acids: CATSGGTDTQYF. CDR3 nucleotide sequence: TGTGCCACTAGCGGGGGCACAGATACGCAGTATTTT.

This clone was seen a few times. The chain uses TRBV10-1 and TRBJ2-3, with 8 bases lining up with TRBD2. The CDR3 runs 12 residues. Germline V CDR1 and CDR2: WNHNN, SYGVQD (reference sequence). J gave up 9 bases and V 5 bases, and 4 bases lay outside the gene matches. CDR3 amino acids: CASSQSGGTQYF. In DNA form, the CDR3 reads TGCGCCAGCAGTCAGAGCGGGGGCACGCAGTATTTT.

This clone came up once. This sequence joins TRBV11-2 and TRBJ2-3, with 9 positions matching TRBD1. CDR3 length equals 17 residues. Germline CDR1 and CDR2: SGHAT and FQNNGV. V gave up 6 bases and J gave up 3 bases; unmatched junction bases: 13. Written as DNA, the CDR3 is TGTGCCAGCAGATTTCGGGGGACAGGGCGGGGTACAGATACGCAGTATTTT. This sequence encodes CASRFRGTGRGTDTQYF.

The V gene is TRBV29-1, the J gene TRBJ2-7; TRBD1 agrees at 10 bases. This CDR3 comprises 15 residues. With V trimmed by 5 bases and J by 6 bases, 13 bases remained unmatched. The germline CDR1 and CDR2 sequences are SQVTM and ANQGSEA. The DNA for the CDR3 is TGCAGCGTTCTAAAAAAGGGGACAGGGGAAGGCGAGCAGTACTTC. Amino acids: CSVLKKGTGEGEQYF.

This sequence joins TRBV2 and TRBJ1-2, with TRBD1 matching over 11 bases. The germline V gene encodes CDR1 SNHLY and CDR2 FYNNEI. This CDR3 has 14 residues. Trimming at V came to 7 bases and at J to 5 bases, leaving 6 bases not matched to a gene. Here the CDR3 DNA reads TGTGCCAGCACCGGGGACAGGGGGGTGTATGGCTACACCTTC. Translation gives CASTGDRGVYGYTF.

This chain joins TRBV15 and TRBJ2-3, with D perhaps TRBD2 (6 bases). Trimming removed 0 bases from V and 2 bases from J, with 12 bases in between. Germline CDR1 and CDR2: LNHNV and YYDKDF (reference sequence). This CDR3 has 16 residues. CDR3 region: CATSRDASAFTDTQYF. The CDR3 bases are TGTGCCACCAGCAGAGATGCTAGCGCATTCACAGATACGCAGTATTTT.

This sequence joins TRBV3-1 (or the pseudogene TRBV3-2) and TRBJ1-2; D is undetermined. CDR3 size: 12 residues. V was trimmed by 4 bases and J by 6 bases, leaving 9 bases between them. CDR1 is LGHDT and CDR2 is YNNKEL in the germline V gene (reference sequence). Written as DNA, the CDR3 is TGTGCCAGCAGCCGCCGTTCGGATGGCTACACCTTC. Its protein is CASSRRSDGYTF.

V gene TRBV24-1 combines with J gene TRBJ2-7, with D tentatively TRBD2 (6 bases). The germline V and J ends were trimmed by 9 bases and 1 base, with 12 bases remaining between them. CDR3 size: 13 residues. The germline V gene has CDR1 KGHDR and CDR2 SFDVKD. CDR3 residues: CATGPGASYEQYF. As DNA, the CDR3 is TGTGCCACCGGCCCGGGAGCTTCCTACGAGCAGTACTTC.

The chain recombines TRBV7-9 with TRBJ2-3, with D tentatively TRBD2 (5 bases). The CDR3 is 16 amino acids. From germline, CDR1 is SEHNR and CDR2 FQNEAQ (reference sequence). Trimming cost V 3 bases and J 2 bases, with 15 bases left between them. CDR3 coding DNA: TGTGCCAGCAGCTTGGTTGAGGGTAGAGTCACAGATACGCAGTATTTT. The encoded protein is CASSLVEGRVTDTQYF.

This chain links TRBV2 with TRBJ1-1, with 8 bases lining up with TRBD1. V lost 6 bases to trimming and J lost 3 bases; unmatched junction nucleotides: 3. CDR1 is SNHLY and CDR2 is FYNNEI in the germline V gene. The CDR3 consists of 13 residues. Written as DNA, the CDR3 is TGTGCCAGCAGCGGACAGGGTGACACTGAAGCTTTCTTT. It codes for CASSGQGDTEAFF.

J is TRBJ2-7 and V is TRBV7-6, with TRBD1 identical over 9 bases. The length of the CDR3 is 15 residues. V was pared by 0 bases and J by 2 bases, with 2 bases of the junction left unmatched. Germline CDR1 SGHVS, CDR2 FNYEAQ. CDR3 sequence reads: CASSLAGTGTYEQYF. In DNA, the CDR3 is TGTGCCAGCAGCTTAGCCGGGACAGGGACCTACGAGCAGTACTTC.

This clone is medium-sized within its sample. The rearrangement uses TRBV2 and TRBJ2-7, with 10 bases matching TRBD1. This CDR3 spans 15 amino acids. Germline CDR1 and CDR2: SNHLY and FYNNEI. J was trimmed by 3 bases and V by 6 bases; bases with no gene match: 8. The CDR3 protein is CASRPGTGAFYEQYF. CDR3 sequence (DNA): TGTGCCAGCAGACCAGGGACAGGGGCTTTCTACGAGCAGTACTTC.

With regard to this clone: The same CDR3 also results from other DNA sequences found in this sample. V and J are TRBV18 and TRBJ1-5, with 9 bases lining up with TRBD1. V lost 6 bases and J lost 2; bases outside the gene matches: 5. The CDR3 contains 15 residues. CDR1 KGHSH and CDR2 LQKENI come from the germline V gene. The chain's CDR3 is CASSPGQGGNQPQHF. CDR3 nucleotides: TGTGCCAGCTCTCCGGGACAGGGTGGCAATCAGCCCCAGCATTTT.

The genes are TRBV5-1 and TRBJ2-6; possible D gene TRBD1, 5 bases. This CDR3 contains 15 residues. The V and J ends lost 3 bases and 0 bases respectively, with 7 bases between them. Germline assignment: CDR1 SGHRS and CDR2 YFSETQ. CDR3 sequence reads: CASSSGFSGANVLTF. CDR3 sequence (DNA): TGCGCCAGCAGCTCAGGGTTCTCTGGGGCCAACGTCCTGACTTTC.

The gene calls are TRBV29-1 and TRBJ2-2, with D maybe TRBD1 (5 bases). CDR3 length: 12 residues. Germline assignment: CDR1 SQVTM and CDR2 ANQGSEA. Between the trimmed V and J ends, which lost 7 bases and 7 bases, there was a span of 13 bases. CDR3 sequence reads: CSGGESLGELFF. The CDR3 nucleotides are TGCAGCGGGGGCGAGAGTCTCGGGGAGCTGTTTTTT.

The rearrangement uses TRBV6-5 and TRBJ2-7, with a weak D call TRBD1 (5 bases). V was clipped by 6 bases and J by 6 bases, with 21 bases between them. Looked up from germline, CDR1 is MNHEY and CDR2 is SVGAGI. CDR3 size: 15 residues. CDR3 nucleotides: TGTGCCAGCAGCGCACTACAGGATACAGAACTCGAGCAGTACTTC. Protein product: CASSALQDTELEQYF.

The genes are TRBV4-2 and TRBJ2-7; D may be TRBD1 (5 bases). CDR3 length: 16 amino acids. Looked up from germline, CDR1 is LGHNA and CDR2 is YNFKEQ. V was pared by 0 bases and J by 0 bases, with 12 bases between. This CDR3 reads CASSQEGTGLSYEQYF. The CDR3 DNA is TGTGCCAGCAGCCAAGAAGGCACAGGCCTCTCCTACGAGCAGTACTTC.

The chain recombines TRBV9 with TRBJ2-2, with no clear D. The CDR3 totals 16 residues. Trimming took 2 bases from V and 6 from J, leaving 17 bases between them. Germline V CDR1 and CDR2: SGDLS, YYNGEE. The CDR3 is CASSVYLTVAAGELFF. Here the CDR3 DNA reads TGTGCCAGCAGCGTGTACCTAACCGTCGCTGCCGGGGAGCTGTTTTTT.

The rearrangement joins TRBV10-1 to TRBJ2-1; 10 positions agree with TRBD2. CDR3 length: 16 residues. V gave up 4 bases and J gave up 7 bases; unmatched junction bases: 10. Germline values: CDR1 WNHNN, CDR2 SYGVQD (reference sequence). In DNA form, the CDR3 reads TGCGCCAGCAGTGGCCCAGCGGGAGGGCCGGGAAATGAGCAGTTCTTC. Translated, it gives CASSGPAGGPGNEQFF.